One and the same sample provided the 23 T cell receptor beta chains below, sequenced in a study of T cell responses to AZD1222 COVID-19 vaccine. The repertoire was sequenced with immunoSEQ multiplex PCR; TCRdb's copy has only in-frame clones and lacks some. The sample carries under 70,000 clones, roughly 78% recorded once. Specimen: peripheral blood, collected on day 0 of MenACWY control vaccination. These receptors originate from an adult in good health.

J is TRBJ2-7 and V is TRBV6-5; 11 nucleotides agree with TRBD1. This CDR3 spans 15 amino acids. The ends lost 5 bases at V and 2 bases at J; junction bases unmatched: 5. Looked up from germline, CDR1 is MNHEY and CDR2 is SVGAGI. The CDR3 nucleotides are TGTGCCAGCAGTACCGGGACAGGGGGAACCTACGAGCAGTACTTC. Translation gives CASSTGTGGTYEQYF.

J is TRBJ2-5 and V is TRBV4-3; D perhaps matches TRBD1 (6 bases). Germline lookup yields CDR1 LGHNA and CDR2 YSLEER. The CDR3 covers 13 residues. V lost 3 bases and J 9 bases, leaving 14 bases between the germline ends. In DNA form, the CDR3 reads TGCGCCAGCAGCCAGACTCAACAGGGCCCCCAGTACTTC. It yields the protein CASSQTQQGPQYF.

This chain links TRBV19 with TRBJ1-1; 8 bases are a match to TRBD1. The CDR3 consists of 14 residues. V shed 5 bases and J 4 bases; nucleotides not matched to a gene: 6. Per the germline V gene, CDR1 is LNHDA and CDR2 is SQIVND (reference sequence). The CDR3 region is CASSSDRGSTEAFF. The CDR3 DNA reads TGTGCCAGTAGTTCCGACAGGGGAAGCACTGAAGCTTTCTTT. The full variable domain, its missing parts supplied by reference TRBV19 and TRBJ1-1, is DGGITQSPKYLFRKEGQNVTLSCEQNLNHDAMYWYRQDPGQGLRLIYYSQIVNDFQKGDIAEGYSVSREKKESFPLTVTSAQKNPTAFYLCASSSDRGSTEAFFGQGTRLTVV.

This chain links TRBV5-4 with TRBJ2-5, with D perhaps TRBD2 (5 bases). Germline CDR1 SGHNT, CDR2 YYREEE (reference sequence). The CDR3 spans 12 residues. The V and J ends lost 1 base and 4 bases respectively, with 5 bases between them. CDR3 amino acids: CASSLSGETQYF. In DNA, the CDR3 is TGTGCCAGCAGCTTGAGCGGAGAGACCCAGTACTTC. The full variable domain, in which reference TRBV5-4 and TRBJ2-5 provide the parts outside the CDR3, is ETGVTQSPTHLIKTRGQQVTLRCSSQSGHNTVSWYQQALGQGPQFIFQYYREEENGRGNFPPRFSGLQFPNYSSELNVNALELDDSALYLCASSLSGETQYFGPGTRLLVL.

This clone has only a few counts. The chain joins TRBV19 to TRBJ1-1; TRBD1 is a possible D gene (5 bases). Trimming shortened V by 10 bases and J by 1 base, and 22 bases separated the two germline ends. The CDR3 is made up of 16 amino acids. Germline lookup yields CDR1 LNHDA and CDR2 SQIVND (reference sequence). The CDR3 loop reads CATDSKGFGKNTEAFF. CDR3 nucleotides: TGTGCCACCGACTCTAAGGGGTTTGGGAAGAACACTGAAGCTTTCTTT.

The genes are TRBV5-5 and TRBJ2-1; 8 bases map to TRBD2. The CDR3 has 16 amino acids. V lost 4 bases and J lost 4; bases outside the gene matches: 10. CDR1 is SGHKS, CDR2 YYEKEE, per germline (reference sequence). The CDR3 coding sequence is TGTGCCAGCAGCGCCCCACTAGCGGTCCTGTACAATGAGCAGTTCTTC. Protein product: CASSAPLAVLYNEQFF.

The V call is TRBV30, the J call TRBJ1-1; D not certain. From germline, CDR1 is GTSNPN and CDR2 SVGIG (reference sequence). This CDR3 comprises 13 residues. The ends were cut back, 3 bases at V and 1 base at J, with 9 bases in the middle. The CDR3 DNA is TGTGCCTGGAGCCAACGGCAGAACACTGAAGCTTTCTTT. The encoded protein is CAWSQRQNTEAFF.

In its sample, this clone is medium-sized (0.01 to 0.1%). J is TRBJ1-5 and V is TRBV29-1; D is unresolved. The CDR3 totals 14 residues. The V gene's germline CDR1 is SQVTM and CDR2 ANQGSEA. Trimming removed 2 bases at V and 2 bases at J, with 10 bases between. DNA of the CDR3: TGCAGCGTTGAACGAGGTGGCGGCAATCAGCCCCAGCATTTT. Translating gives CSVERGGGNQPQHF.

The V gene is TRBV15, the J gene TRBJ1-1; D is possibly TRBD1 (6 bases). From germline, CDR1 is LNHNV and CDR2 YYDKDF (reference sequence). The CDR3 sequence is 13 residues long. V dropped 9 bases and J dropped 4 bases, with 15 bases sitting between them. CDR3 loop: CATSGHLGTEAFF. As DNA, the CDR3 is TGTGCCACTTCGGGACACCTGGGCACTGAAGCTTTCTTT.

This clone was detected once. The rearrangement joins TRBV3-1 (or the pseudogene TRBV3-2) to TRBJ1-2; 9 nucleotides match TRBD1. Per germline, CDR1 LGHDT and CDR2 YNNKEL (reference sequence). This CDR3 comprises 15 residues. V dropped 0 bases and J dropped 7; count of bases not matched to a gene: 6. The CDR3 loop is CASSQDGQGMAGYTF. CDR3 DNA: TGTGCCAGCAGCCAAGACGGACAGGGGATGGCTGGCTACACCTTC.

This rearrangement joins TRBV11-2 to TRBJ2-1, with TRBD2 identical over 8 bases. Germline V gives CDR1 SGHAT, CDR2 FQNNGV. CDR3 size: 16 residues. Trimming at V came to 4 bases and at J to 0 bases, leaving 5 bases not matched to a gene. The chain's CDR3 is CASSSRGGSSYNEQFF. For the CDR3, the DNA is TGTGCCAGCAGCTCTCGGGGGGGGAGCTCCTACAATGAGCAGTTCTTC.

V usage is TRBV29-1 and J usage is TRBJ1-1, with TRBD1 as a possible D gene (6 bases). Between the trimmed V and J ends, which lost 5 bases and 1 base, there was a span of 11 bases. The germline V gene encodes CDR1 SQVTM and CDR2 ANQGSEA. This CDR3 is 13 amino acids long. Here the CDR3 DNA reads TGCAGCGTTTCTAAAGGGGGGAACACTGAAGCTTTCTTT. Translating it yields CSVSKGGNTEAFF.

CDR3 region: CASSLAQDYEQYF. The CDR3 nucleotides are TGTGCCAGCAGCTTAGCGCAGGATTACGAGCAGTACTTC. The V gene is TRBV7-9, the J gene TRBJ2-7, with D unclear. This CDR3 is built from 13 residues. CDR1 and CDR2 from the germline V gene are SEHNR and FQNEAQ (reference sequence). Trimming shortened V by 0 bases and J by 4 bases, and 7 bases separated the two germline ends. Full variable domain (rest looked up from reference TRBV7-9 and TRBJ2-7): DTGVSQNPRHKITKRGQNVTFRCDPISEHNRLYWYRQTLGQGPEFLTYFQNEAQLEKSRLLSDRFSAERPKGSFSTLEIQRTEQGDSAMYLCASSLAQDYEQYFGPGTRLTVT.

The chain employs TRBV9 and TRBJ2-2; 10 bases map to TRBD1. Germline loops: CDR1 SGDLS, CDR2 YYNGEE. The V and J ends lost 4 bases and 8 bases, in that order; junction bases with no gene match: 8. The CDR3 runs 15 residues. CDR3 sequence reads: CASSPGTGVSGELFF. The CDR3 DNA is TGTGCCAGCAGCCCCGGGACAGGGGTATCAGGGGAGCTGTTTTTT.

This clone was recorded once. V is TRBV19 and J is TRBJ2-7; TRBD1 aligns across 9 bases. The CDR3 loop spans 15 amino acids. The J segment lost 3 bases and the V segment lost 1 base, leaving 4 bases of the junction unmatched. Looked up from germline, CDR1 is LNHDA and CDR2 is SQIVND (reference sequence). The CDR3 nucleotides read TGTGCCAGTAGTATAGCGACAGGGGGGAGCTACGAGCAGTACTTC. Its translation: CASSIATGGSYEQYF.

In its sample, this clone was seen once. This chain connects TRBV7-6 to TRBJ2-5; 8 nucleotides agree with TRBD2. Germline CDR1 is SGHVS and CDR2 is FNYEAQ. There are 14 residues in the CDR3. Losses at the gene ends were 5 bases for V and 4 bases for J; bases not matched to a gene: 6. The CDR3 nucleotides are TGTGCCAGCAGCCCGGGGGGGTTAGGAGAGACCCAGTACTTC. Translated: CASSPGGLGETQYF.

The chain recombines TRBV20-1 with TRBJ2-2; TRBD1 or TRBD2 may be the D gene (5 bases each). The CDR3 consists of 11 residues. CDR1 and CDR2 from the germline V gene are DFQATT and SNEGSKA (reference sequence). V was shortened by 5 bases and J by 9 bases, with 10 bases between the two germline ends. The CDR3 here is CSAPEGRELFF. CDR3 sequence (DNA): TGCAGTGCTCCCGAGGGGAGGGAGCTGTTTTTT.

This clone appeared a single time. The chain combines TRBV6-5 with TRBJ2-3, with 8 bases matching TRBD1. With 6 bases clipped from V and 2 bases from J, the junction kept 4 bases outside the gene matches. The CDR3 has 14 amino acids. From germline, CDR1 is MNHEY and CDR2 SVGAGI. Here the CDR3 reads CASRKGQVTDTQYF. CDR3 coding DNA: TGTGCCAGCAGAAAGGGACAGGTCACAGATACGCAGTATTTT.

The chain couples TRBV7-2 to TRBJ2-3, with a weak D call TRBD1 (6 bases). Germline loops: CDR1 SGHTA, CDR2 FQGNSA. This CDR3 contains 15 residues. V was cut by 0 bases and J by 3 bases, with 10 bases left in between. The CDR3 nucleotides are TGTGCCAGCAGCTTAGCGGGACATCGGACAGATACGCAGTATTTT. Translated, it gives CASSLAGHRTDTQYF.

Only a few counts were recorded for this clone. The gene calls are TRBV29-1 and TRBJ2-1; D might be TRBD1 or TRBD2, each matching 5 bases. Germline values: CDR1 SQVTM, CDR2 ANQGSEA. Deletions cut 4 bases from V and 7 bases from J, with 14 bases between. This CDR3 has 13 amino acids. CDR3 loop: CSVVEAGRNEQFF. The CDR3 nucleotides are TGCAGCGTTGTCGAGGCAGGGAGAAATGAGCAGTTCTTC.

This clone is a singleton in its sample. The V gene is TRBV30, the J gene TRBJ1-2; a possible D gene is TRBD1 (6 bases). Germline V CDR1 and CDR2: GTSNPN, SVGIG (reference sequence). The V end lost 3 bases, the J end lost 4 bases, and 15 bases lay between the germline ends. CDR3 length: 14 amino acids. The CDR3 loop is CAWSPPDRSYGYTF. Written as DNA, the CDR3 is TGTGCCTGGAGCCCTCCCGACAGGTCCTATGGCTACACCTTC.

This chain links TRBV3-1 (or the pseudogene TRBV3-2) with TRBJ1-1; D possibly corresponds to TRBD1 (5 bases). Germline V lookup: CDR1 LGHDT, CDR2 YNNKEL (reference sequence). Trimming removed 5 bases at V and 5 bases at J, with 21 bases between. The CDR3 is made up of 16 amino acids. CDR3 loop: CASSFIPGRGITEAFF. In nucleotides, the CDR3 is TGTGCCAGCAGCTTCATTCCTGGTAGGGGCATAACTGAAGCTTTCTTT.

The chain joins TRBV27 to TRBJ2-7; D possibly matches TRBD1 or TRBD2 (5 bases each). The V gene's germline CDR1 is MNHEY and CDR2 SMNVEV (reference sequence). The CDR3 has 15 residues. V lost 3 bases to trimming and J lost 6 bases, with 18 bases between them. The CDR3 is CASSFSRGREREQYF. Here the CDR3 DNA reads TGTGCCAGCAGTTTCAGCCGGGGCAGGGAGCGCGAGCAGTACTTC.